This TCR beta chain was found in a study of cytomegalovirus exposure and HLA in healthy donors. The table lists this clone with a few counts. The PCR was carried out with 60 Vbeta primers and 13 Jbeta primers. Source study methods: It was a later analysis that counted approximately 81 million unique TCR beta chains, of which around 11 million were shared. Measured with immunoSEQ multiplex PCR; TCRdb has only the in-frame clones, and not every one. V, J and clone size derive from that table, while D and trimming were established from the DNA sequence. The data hold nearly 65,000 clones, with approximately 73% observed a single time. The germline V and J ends were trimmed by 6 bases and 2 bases, with 18 bases remaining between them. CDR1 is LNHDA, CDR2 SQIVND, per germline (reference sequence). This CDR3 region has 16 residues.

This sequence joins TRBV19 and TRBJ2-3, with D possibly being TRBD2 (7 bases). The sequencing input was PBMCs. This TCR derives from a man in his fifties in good health and CMV-seronegative. CDR3 bases: TGTGCCAGTAGGCCAACTTACGGGGGGCTCACAGATACGCAGTATTTT. It encodes CASRPTYGGLTDTQYF. Together with reference TRBV19 and TRBJ2-3, the CDR3 gives the full variable domain: DGGITQSPKYLFRKEGQNVTLSCEQNLNHDAMYWYRQDPGQGLRLIYYSQIVNDFQKGDIAEGYSVSREKKESFPLTVTSAQKNPTAFYLCASRPTYGGLTDTQYFGPGTRLTVL.